The present T cell receptor (beta chain) was sequenced within a study of cytotoxic CD8 clonotypes in ibrutinib-treated CLL. This table comes from immunoSEQ multiplex PCR, and its TCRdb copy is limited to in-frame clones, with some not included. The sample lists 100,000 to 150,000 clones, around 85% occurring once. The TCR was taken from a human donor with chronic lymphocytic leukemia. This sample comprised PBMCs, obtained after 24 months of ibrutinib treatment.

Here the CDR3 reads CASSFRRENTEAFF. In nucleotides, the CDR3 is TGTGCCAGCAGCTTCCGACGGGAGAACACTGAAGCTTTCTTT. The chain combines TRBV7-8 with TRBJ1-1; D gene ambiguous. CDR3 length: 14 amino acids. Germline V lookup: CDR1 SGHVS, CDR2 FQNEAQ. The V gene lost 3 bases and the J gene lost 1 base, with 9 bases spanning the gap.